What follows are 21 T cell receptor beta chains derived from one specimen sequenced in a study of cytomegalovirus exposure and HLA in healthy donors. Use of 60 Vbeta and 13 Jbeta primers characterized the PCR. Repertoires were generated with immunoSEQ multiplex PCR, while TCRdb's copy carries only in-frame clones and drops some. The repertoire holds 200,000 to 250,000 clones, with more than 60% as singletons. The sequenced sample was PBMCs. The receptor set was obtained from a man aged 50-60 years in good health and CMV-seronegative.

The rearrangement joins TRBV6-5 to TRBJ2-6; a weak D match, TRBD1 (6 bases). V was pared by 6 bases and J by 2 bases, with 11 bases between. This CDR3 has 15 residues. Looked up from germline, CDR1 is MNHEY and CDR2 is SVGAGI. In nucleotides, the CDR3 is TGTGCCAGCAGGAACAGGGTACCTGGGGCCAACGTCCTGACTTTC. Protein product: CASRNRVPGANVLTF.

This clone was picked up a small number of times. The V and J genes are TRBV11-3 and TRBJ2-5; TRBD1 matches 7 bases. Germline V CDR1 and CDR2: SGHNT, YENEEA. The V segment lost 6 bases and the J segment 2 bases; nucleotides outside the gene matches: 9. The CDR3 sequence is 15 residues long. DNA for the CDR3: TGTGCCAGCAGTTCCCGGACAGGTGGGCAAGAGACCCAGTACTTC. Residues: CASSSRTGGQETQYF.

CDR3 nucleotide sequence: TGTGCCAGCAGCTATTTGGGACTAGCGGGACAGAACACCGGGGAGCTGTTTTTT. Amino acids: CASSYLGLAGQNTGELFF. This chain uses TRBV11-2 with TRBJ2-2, with TRBD2 matching over 13 bases. Trimming took 4 bases from V and 1 from J; bases not matched to a gene: 6. The CDR3 contains 18 residues. Germline CDR1 reads SGHAT; CDR2 reads FQNNGV.

V gene TRBV5-4 combines with J gene TRBJ1-1; 9 bases agree with TRBD1. After removal of 3 bases from V and 6 bases from J, the junction contained 9 bases not matched to a gene. Germline V lookup: CDR1 SGHNT, CDR2 YYREEE (reference sequence). The CDR3 consists of 15 residues. CDR3 sequence reads: CASSSGQGFRAEAFF. CDR3 in DNA: TGTGCCAGCAGCTCGGGACAGGGCTTTCGCGCTGAAGCTTTCTTT.

The rearrangement uses TRBV28 and TRBJ2-7; TRBD2 matches at 10 bases. The CDR3 loop spans 16 amino acids. J was trimmed by 1 base and V by 2 bases; bases with no gene match: 5. Per germline, CDR1 MDHEN and CDR2 SYDVKM. The DNA for the CDR3 is TGTGCCAGCAGTTTACCCGGGACTAGCGCATCCTACGAGCAGTACTTC. This gives the protein CASSLPGTSASYEQYF.

The rearrangement joins TRBV4-2 to TRBJ1-5; 11 nucleotides agree with TRBD1. The CDR3 spans 18 residues. CDR1 LGHNA and CDR2 YNFKEQ come from the germline V gene. The ends lost 0 bases at V and 0 bases at J; junction bases unmatched: 4. CDR3 loop: CASSQDGQGAYSNQPQHF. CDR3 DNA: TGTGCCAGCAGCCAAGACGGACAGGGGGCCTATAGCAATCAGCCCCAGCATTTT.

The rearrangement joins TRBV7-3 to TRBJ2-3, with D possibly TRBD2 on 5 matching bases. Trimming shortened V by 1 base and J by 8 bases, and 13 bases separated the two germline ends. CDR1 SGHTA and CDR2 FQGTGA come from the germline V gene. The CDR3 spans 14 residues. The DNA of the CDR3 is TGTGCCAGCAGCTTAAGTAGTGAGGGTGGTACGCAGTATTTT. It codes for CASSLSSEGGTQYF. The full variable domain, its missing parts supplied by reference TRBV7-3 and TRBJ2-3, is GAGVSQTPSNKVTEKGKYVELRCDPISGHTALYWYRQSLGQGPEFLIYFQGTGAADDSGLPNDRFFAVRPEGSVSTLKIQRTERGDSAVYLCASSLSSEGGTQYFGPGTRLTVL.

The chain employs TRBV27 and TRBJ1-1; D might be TRBD1 (6 bases). CDR1 and CDR2 from the germline V gene are MNHEY and SMNVEV (reference sequence). The CDR3 consists of 14 residues. V lost 0 bases, J lost 1 base, and 6 bases lay in between. CDR3 sequence: CASSLSGANTEAFF. The CDR3 DNA sequence: TGTGCCAGCAGTTTATCGGGGGCGAACACTGAAGCTTTCTTT.

The chain couples TRBV27 to TRBJ2-7; 11 bases agree with TRBD2. After removal of 3 bases from V and 4 bases from J, the junction contained 5 bases not matched to a gene. The CDR3 is made up of 15 amino acids. Germline CDR1 MNHEY, CDR2 SMNVEV (reference sequence). The CDR3 spells CASSFFGTSGYEQYF. The CDR3 DNA reads as TGTGCCAGCAGTTTCTTTGGGACTAGCGGTTACGAGCAGTACTTC.

This clone has only a few counts. CDR3 coding DNA: TGTGCCAGCTCACCCCGGGGACAGATTAACTACGAGCAGTACTTC. This encodes CASSPRGQINYEQYF. The chain employs TRBV18 and TRBJ2-7; TRBD1 aligns across 7 bases. The junction had 8 bases not matched to a gene; V was cut back by 3 bases and J by 3 bases. There are 15 residues in the CDR3. Germline V gene lookup returns CDR1 KGHSH and CDR2 LQKENI.

The rearrangement uses TRBV9 and TRBJ2-6; 10 nucleotides match TRBD1. With 3 bases clipped from V and 0 bases from J, the junction kept 6 bases outside the gene matches. The length of the CDR3 is 18 residues. Germline assignment: CDR1 SGDLS and CDR2 YYNGEE. CDR3 region: CASSGTGGPYSGANVLTF. CDR3 bases: TGTGCCAGCAGCGGGACAGGGGGACCGTACTCTGGGGCCAACGTCCTGACTTTC.

This chain uses TRBV9 with TRBJ2-2, with D possibly being TRBD1 (5 bases). The CDR3 has 14 amino acids. Per the germline V gene, CDR1 is SGDLS and CDR2 is YYNGEE. V shed 4 bases and J shed 7 bases, with 14 bases lying between them. CDR3 nucleotide sequence: TGTGCCAGCAGCCTTAGGGGTTCCGGCGGGGAGCTGTTTTTT. Residues: CASSLRGSGGELFF.

This clone was picked up one time. This chain uses TRBV30 with TRBJ2-5; D unresolved. V was shortened by 3 bases and J by 7 bases, with 9 bases between the two germline ends. The CDR3 runs 11 residues. Germline V CDR1 and CDR2: GTSNPN, SVGIG (reference sequence). The CDR3 spells CAWSPPGTQYF. For the CDR3, the DNA is TGTGCCTGGAGCCCCCCGGGGACCCAGTACTTC.

CDR3 coding DNA: TGCGCCAGCAGCCCTGCAAGCCGGGCAGATACGCAGTATTTT. Protein: CASSPASRADTQYF. The J gene is TRBJ2-3, the V gene TRBV5-1; D gene uncertain. CDR1 and CDR2 from the germline V gene are SGHRS and YFSETQ. V was pared by 4 bases and J by 4 bases, with 13 bases between. The CDR3 has 14 amino acids. Filled out from reference TRBV5-1 and TRBJ2-3, the complete variable domain reads KAGVTQTPRYLIKTRGQQVTLSCSPISGHRSVSWYQQTPGQGLQFLFEYFSETQRNKGNFPGRFSGRQFSNSRSEMNVSTLELGDSALYLCASSPASRADTQYFGPGTRLTVL.

This clone was found once. This CDR3 is CASSSSGTNLREQYF. CDR3 coding DNA: TGTGCCAGCAGCTCGTCCGGGACTAACCTTCGGGAGCAGTACTTC. The chain recombines TRBV7-3 with TRBJ2-7; 7 nucleotides match TRBD2. CDR1 and CDR2 (germline): SGHTA, FQGTGA. This CDR3 region has 15 residues. Unmatched junction bases numbered 13, after V lost 4 bases and J lost 7 bases.

This clone showed up just a few times. The CDR3 region has the DNA TGTGCCACCGCCCCCAGCGGGAGGGCCTACGAGCAGTACTTC. Its protein product is CATAPSGRAYEQYF. This chain uses TRBV10-3 with TRBJ2-7; 10 bases fit TRBD2. Trimming cost V 10 bases and J 2 bases; bases outside gene matches: 8. Germline assignment: CDR1 ENHRY and CDR2 SYGVKD. The CDR3 consists of 14 residues.

The chain has TRBV6-6 and TRBJ2-5, with D possibly being TRBD1 (6 bases). Trimming shortened V by 6 bases and J by 4 bases, and 18 bases separated the two germline ends. Germline V gene sequence: CDR1 MNHNY, CDR2 SVGAGI (reference sequence). This CDR3 contains 15 residues. CDR3 in amino acids: CASRKGHLDVETQYF. The CDR3 coding sequence is TGTGCCAGCAGAAAGGGACACCTGGATGTAGAGACCCAGTACTTC.

The chain carries TRBV6-6 and TRBJ1-2, with unresolved D. Trimming left V 7 bases short and J 8 bases short, with 8 bases between. This CDR3 comprises 10 residues. The V gene's germline CDR1 is MNHNY and CDR2 SVGAGI (reference sequence). CDR3: CASNSVGYTF. The CDR3 region has the DNA TGTGCCAGCAACAGTGTCGGCTACACCTTC.

V usage is TRBV7-8 and J usage is TRBJ1-2, with D perhaps matching TRBD1 (6 bases). The germline CDR1 and CDR2 sequences are SGHVS and FQNEAQ. V was trimmed by 8 bases and J by 5 bases, leaving 15 bases between them. This CDR3 has 13 residues. CDR3 nucleotides: TGTGCCAGCCGCGCAGGGGTCGGGTATGGCTACACCTTC. Translated, it gives CASRAGVGYGYTF.

The rearrangement joins TRBV4-2 to TRBJ2-2; tentative D call: TRBD2 (6 bases). CDR3 size: 15 residues. The germline gives CDR1 LGHNA, CDR2 YNFKEQ. With 5 bases removed from V and 2 bases from J, the gap between germline ends came to 12 bases. CDR3 nucleotide sequence: TGTGCCAGCAGCGGGGACTTCAGTAACACCGGGGAGCTGTTTTTT. Protein: CASSGDFSNTGELFF.

The chain combines TRBV6-5 with TRBJ2-7; TRBD2 aligns across 12 bases. The V segment lost 10 bases and the J segment 3 bases; nucleotides outside the gene matches: 1. CDR1 is MNHEY, CDR2 SVGAGI, per germline. The CDR3 runs 12 residues. CDR3: CATGLAGYEQYF. The CDR3 nucleotides are TGTGCCACGGGACTAGCGGGCTACGAGCAGTACTTC.